Each of the 25 T cell receptor beta chains below was sequenced from the same sample in a study of cytomegalovirus exposure and HLA in healthy donors. The PCR was carried out with 60 Vbeta primers and 13 Jbeta primers. Generated by immunoSEQ multiplex PCR, the TCRdb table keeps only in-frame clones and is missing some. The table includes fewer than 250,000 clones, about 78% detected once. Sequences were obtained from PBMCs. The origin of the receptors is a male donor in good health and CMV-seronegative.

This clone was observed a single time. The chain uses TRBV7-2 and TRBJ2-4; D unclear. Germline values: CDR1 SGHTA, CDR2 FQGNSA. The V and J ends lost 1 base and 8 bases respectively, with 12 bases between them. The CDR3 runs to 14 residues. CDR3 loop: CASSLDNTGDIQYF. In nucleotides, the CDR3 is TGTGCCAGCAGCTTAGATAATACGGGTGACATTCAGTACTTC.

This clone came up a few times. The rearrangement links TRBV6-5 to TRBJ2-7; 8 bases map to TRBD1. CDR3 length: 13 residues. The V and J ends lost 6 bases and 6 bases, in that order; junction bases with no gene match: 7. Germline CDR1 reads MNHEY; CDR2 reads SVGAGI. The CDR3 protein is CASRLGQGAEQYF. The CDR3 DNA sequence: TGTGCCAGCAGGTTGGGGCAGGGGGCCGAGCAGTACTTC.

This chain uses TRBV7-9 with TRBJ2-5, with TRBD2 identical over 15 bases. The closer fit of TRBJ2-7 to the DNA end suggests the J call may be wrong. This CDR3 region has 17 residues. Per germline, CDR1 SEHNR and CDR2 FQNEAQ (reference sequence). The CDR3 loop reads CASSSPGLAGGGNEQYF. As DNA, the CDR3 is TGTGCCAGCAGCTCTCCGGGACTAGCGGGAGGTGGCAACGAGCAGTACTTC.

This clone was counted between two and nine times. The chain employs TRBV7-9 and TRBJ1-5; 11 nucleotides agree with TRBD1. V shed 4 bases, J shed 6 bases, and the junction held 8 bases outside the gene matches. Germline CDR1 and CDR2: SEHNR and FQNEAQ (reference sequence). The CDR3 sequence is 16 residues long. The CDR3: CASSSRDRGISQPQHF. CDR3 bases: TGTGCCAGCAGCTCCAGGGACAGGGGGATTAGTCAGCCCCAGCATTTT. The full variable domain, with the rest looked up from reference TRBV7-9 and TRBJ1-5, is DTGVSQNPRHKITKRGQNVTFRCDPISEHNRLYWYRQTLGQGPEFLTYFQNEAQLEKSRLLSDRFSAERPKGSFSTLEIQRTEQGDSAMYLCASSSRDRGISQPQHFGDGTRLSIL.

This clone has a single count. This chain joins TRBV9 and TRBJ2-3; TRBD1 might be the D (6 bases). This CDR3 contains 15 residues. Per the germline V gene, CDR1 is SGDLS and CDR2 is YYNGEE. V shed 3 bases and J shed 3 bases, with 14 bases lying between them. Here the CDR3 reads CASSDWGRKTDTQYF. The CDR3 DNA is TGTGCCAGCAGCGACTGGGGGCGCAAAACAGATACGCAGTATTTT.

This clone was counted a single time. CDR3 residues: CASSLAGSSYEQYF. The CDR3 nucleotides read TGTGCCAGCAGCTTAGCGGGGAGTTCCTACGAGCAGTACTTC. This chain uses TRBV7-3 with TRBJ2-7; possible D gene TRBD2, 6 bases. The CDR3 contains 14 residues. From germline, CDR1 is SGHTA and CDR2 FQGTGA. V was clipped by 2 bases and J by 1 base, with 9 bases between them.

The CDR3 DNA reads as TGTGCCAGCAGCGTAGTAACTAGCGGGCATTCCTACGAGCAGTACTTC. It encodes CASSVVTSGHSYEQYF. V gene TRBV9 combines with J gene TRBJ2-7, with TRBD2 matching 9 bases. The length of the CDR3 is 16 residues. Trimming at V came to 0 bases and at J to 1 base, leaving 5 bases not matched to a gene. Germline values: CDR1 SGDLS, CDR2 YYNGEE. The full variable domain, rest sourced from reference TRBV9 and TRBJ2-7, is DSGVTQTPKHLITATGQRVTLRCSPRSGDLSVYWYQQSLDQGLQFLIQYYNGEERAKGNILERFSAQQFPDLHSELNLSSLELGDSALYFCASSVVTSGHSYEQYFGPGTRLTVT.

This rearrangement joins TRBV6-1 to TRBJ2-7; a weak D match, TRBD1 (5 bases). Germline CDR1 reads MNHNS; CDR2 reads SASEGT. V gave up 10 bases and J gave up 2 bases, with 15 bases separating them. The CDR3 totals 13 residues. In nucleotides, the CDR3 is TGTGCCATCCTCAGCCAGGGTACCTACGAGCAGTACTTC. It encodes CAILSQGTYEQYF.

This CDR3 is CASSTYQGTTNEKLFF. Written as DNA, the CDR3 is TGTGCCAGCAGTACTTACCAGGGGACAACTAATGAAAAACTGTTTTTT. The chain uses TRBV28 and TRBJ1-4; tentative D call: TRBD1 (6 bases). The CDR3 has 16 residues. Trimming took off 5 bases at V and 0 bases at J, with 13 bases between the two ends. In germline, CDR1 is MDHEN, CDR2 SYDVKM.

This chain uses TRBV19 with TRBJ1-2; possible D gene TRBD1, 6 bases. The ends were cut back, 5 bases at V and 6 bases at J, with 13 bases in the middle. The germline V gene has CDR1 LNHDA and CDR2 SQIVND (reference sequence). This CDR3 has 13 residues. The CDR3 sequence: CASSAAGEDGYTF. The DNA for the CDR3 is TGTGCCAGTAGTGCCGCAGGGGAAGATGGCTACACCTTC.

The V gene is TRBV2, the J gene TRBJ2-3; 7 nucleotides line up with TRBD2. CDR1 and CDR2 from the germline V gene are SNHLY and FYNNEI. The J segment lost 0 bases and the V segment lost 6 bases, leaving 9 bases of the junction unmatched. This CDR3 contains 16 residues. CDR3 residues: CASSVLAASSTDTQYF. The CDR3 coding sequence is TGTGCCAGCAGCGTTCTAGCGGCAAGCAGCACAGATACGCAGTATTTT.

This rearrangement joins TRBV6-5 to TRBJ2-5; D is unclear. The CDR3 is 14 residues long. Germline V gives CDR1 MNHEY, CDR2 SVGAGI. V was clipped by 6 bases and J by 5 bases, with 16 bases between them. The CDR3 sequence is CASSPYGFGETQYF. CDR3 coding DNA: TGTGCCAGCAGCCCCTATGGGTTCGGGGAGACCCAGTACTTC.

The chain carries TRBV7-2 and TRBJ2-1; perhaps TRBD2 as D (6 bases). From germline, CDR1 is SGHTA and CDR2 FQGNSA. V lost 4 bases to trimming and J lost 2 bases, with 18 bases between them. The CDR3 spans 17 residues. The CDR3 nucleotides read TGTGCCAGCAGCTCCCGACCGGGACTGGCTACCTACAATGAGCAGTTCTTC. Its translation is CASSSRPGLATYNEQFF.

The V gene is TRBV27, the J gene TRBJ2-7; TRBD1 agrees at 11 bases. There are 15 residues in the CDR3. Germline trimming cut 6 bases from V and 4 bases from J; bases unmatched to any gene: 8. Germline assignment: CDR1 MNHEY and CDR2 SMNVEV (reference sequence). CDR3 sequence: CASRGPGTGGYEQYF. CDR3 sequence (DNA): TGTGCCAGCAGGGGACCCGGGACAGGGGGGTACGAGCAGTACTTC.

The chain links TRBV2 to TRBJ2-1, with TRBD2 identical over 8 bases. V lost 4 bases and J lost 0; bases outside the gene matches: 26. The length of the CDR3 is 23 residues. Germline assignment: CDR1 SNHLY and CDR2 FYNNEI. DNA for the CDR3: TGTGCCAGCAGTGCCCCTCGCCCACTAGCGGCCTCTCCCCCCGCGAGCTCCTACAATGAGCAGTTCTTC. Its protein product is CASSAPRPLAASPPASSYNEQFF.

This clone has a single count. J is TRBJ2-2 and V is TRBV9, with D perhaps TRBD1 (6 bases). Germline-derived CDR1 and CDR2 are SGDLS and YYNGEE. The length of the CDR3 is 15 residues. V lost 3 bases and J lost 7, with 16 bases in between. CDR3 region: CASSGLRGSGGELFF. The CDR3, as DNA: TGTGCCAGCAGCGGATTGAGGGGGAGTGGCGGGGAGCTGTTTTTT. The complete variable domain, with remaining parts taken from reference TRBV9 and TRBJ2-2, reads DSGVTQTPKHLITATGQRVTLRCSPRSGDLSVYWYQQSLDQGLQFLIQYYNGEERAKGNILERFSAQQFPDLHSELNLSSLELGDSALYFCASSGLRGSGGELFFGEGSRLTVL.

V is TRBV30 and J is TRBJ2-7, with D perhaps matching TRBD2 (6 bases). V lost 0 bases to trimming and J lost 7 bases, with 10 bases between them. CDR3 size: 12 residues. CDR1 and CDR2 from the germline V gene are GTSNPN and SVGIG (reference sequence). The CDR3 region is CAWSVWGEEQYF. The DNA of the CDR3 is TGTGCCTGGAGTGTATGGGGGGAGGAGCAGTACTTC.

This clone appeared a few times. The chain is built from TRBV5-8 and TRBJ2-2, with D perhaps TRBD1 (6 bases). The CDR3 has 14 amino acids. Trimming left V 4 bases short and J 10 bases short, with 17 bases between. Germline V CDR1 and CDR2: SGHTS, YDEGEE. This CDR3 reads CASSNRTATSELFF. DNA for the CDR3: TGTGCCAGCAGCAATCGGACAGCTACCTCGGAGCTGTTTTTT. Filled out from reference TRBV5-8 and TRBJ2-2, the complete variable domain reads EAGVTQSPTHLIKTRGQQATLRCSPISGHTSVYWYQQALGLGLQFLLWYDEGEERNRGNFPPRFSGRQFPNYSSELNVNALELEDSALYLCASSNRTATSELFFGEGSRLTVL.

The chain's CDR3 is CSGDKTGDYGYTF. CDR3 DNA: TGCAGCGGTGATAAGACAGGGGACTATGGCTACACCTTC. V is TRBV29-1 and J is TRBJ1-2, with 8 bases aligning to TRBD1. From germline, CDR1 is SQVTM and CDR2 ANQGSEA. V shed 7 bases, J shed 3 bases, and the junction held 7 bases outside the gene matches. This CDR3 has 13 amino acids. Variable domain in full (rest from reference TRBV29-1 and TRBJ1-2): SAVISQKPSRDICQRGTSLTIQCQVDSQVTMMFWYRQQPGQSLTLIATANQGSEATYESGFVIDKFPISRPNLTFSTLTVSNMSPEDSSIYLCSGDKTGDYGYTFGSGTRLTVV.

The CDR3 nucleotides are TGTGCCAGTAGTATAGCCCCCCGGGGGGGTGAGCAGTTCTTC. It specifies CASSIAPRGGEQFF. V and J are TRBV19 and TRBJ2-1; 8 positions match TRBD2. This CDR3 is 14 amino acids long. The J segment lost 9 bases and the V segment lost 1 base, leaving 5 bases of the junction unmatched. Germline assignment: CDR1 LNHDA and CDR2 SQIVND (reference sequence).

The rearrangement links TRBV4-1 to TRBJ2-4; possible D gene TRBD1, 6 bases. CDR1 and CDR2 from the germline V gene are MGHRA and YSYEKL. V lost 1 base and J lost 0, with 10 bases in between. CDR3 size: 16 residues. The CDR3 sequence: CASSQGVGGAKNIQYF. The CDR3 region has the DNA TGCGCCAGCAGCCAAGGAGTAGGGGGAGCCAAAAACATTCAGTACTTC.

The chain joins TRBV29-1 to TRBJ2-1; TRBD1 might be the D (5 bases). The CDR3 runs 12 residues. Trimming removed 4 bases at V and 7 bases at J, with 11 bases between. Germline CDR1 and CDR2: SQVTM and ANQGSEA. CDR3 in DNA: TGCAGCGTTGCACCTACAGGTAATGAGCAGTTCTTC. Encoded protein: CSVAPTGNEQFF.

The chain carries TRBV19 and TRBJ2-5; a weak D match, TRBD2 (6 bases). The end of the DNA fits TRBJ2-7 better, so the J call may be wrong. This CDR3 contains 15 residues. In germline, CDR1 is LNHDA, CDR2 SQIVND (reference sequence). CDR3 amino acids: CASSTWGESSYEQYF. CDR3 sequence (DNA): TGTGCCAGTAGTACCTGGGGGGAGTCCTCCTACGAGCAGTACTTC.

V and J are TRBV27 and TRBJ2-3, with D unclear. This CDR3 is 15 amino acids long. CDR1 and CDR2 (germline): MNHEY, SMNVEV (reference sequence). V was pared by 0 bases and J by 1 base, with 8 bases between. The CDR3 DNA reads TGTGCCAGCAGTTTATCGGTACTGCGCACAGATACGCAGTATTTT. Encoded protein: CASSLSVLRTDTQYF.

The CDR3 nucleotides are TGCGCCAGCAGCTTGATGGGACAGGGGTATCCGAACACTGAAGCTTTCTTT. Translation: CASSLMGQGYPNTEAFF. The V call is TRBV5-1, the J call TRBJ1-1; 10 nucleotides match TRBD1. V dropped 1 base and J dropped 1; count of bases not matched to a gene: 7. The CDR3 has 17 residues. The germline V gene has CDR1 SGHRS and CDR2 YFSETQ. The full variable domain, its missing parts supplied by reference TRBV5-1 and TRBJ1-1, is KAGVTQTPRYLIKTRGQQVTLSCSPISGHRSVSWYQQTPGQGLQFLFEYFSETQRNKGNFPGRFSGRQFSNSRSEMNVSTLELGDSALYLCASSLMGQGYPNTEAFFGQGTRLTVV.